Shown below are 17 T cell receptor beta chains from a single sample sequenced in a study of Ad26.COV2.S vaccination and SARS-CoV-2 variants. Treatment: about 20 received Ad26.COV2.S at low or high dose, single or two shots; several received placebo; per-sample allocation not given. All samples were drawn on day 63, counting from the first vaccine or placebo injection. Sequenced by immunoSEQ multiplex PCR; TCRdb stores in-frame clones only, minus some. Among fewer than 400,000 clones listed, 80% to 90% were seen once. Sequenced material: peripheral blood, taken in a trial of Ad26.COV2.S vaccine versus placebo. All receptors come from a person between 18 and 65 years old who received the Ad26.COV2.S COVID-19 vaccine or a placebo.

The J gene is TRBJ2-3, the V gene TRBV6-2 or TRBV6-3, with TRBD2 matching 8 bases. The CDR3 spans 17 residues. Germline V CDR1 and CDR2: MNHEY, SVGEGT. The V and J ends lost 5 bases and 3 bases, in that order; junction bases with no gene match: 13. This CDR3 is CASSKPLAGWATDTQYF. In nucleotides, the CDR3 is TGTGCCAGCAGTAAACCCTTAGCGGGGTGGGCGACAGATACGCAGTATTTT.

This clone was counted once. The chain employs TRBV19 and TRBJ1-5; 7 nucleotides agree with TRBD1. There are 16 residues in the CDR3. The ends lost 4 bases at V and 5 bases at J; junction bases unmatched: 11. CDR1 and CDR2 (germline): LNHDA, SQIVND (reference sequence). In DNA, the CDR3 is TGTGCCAGTAGTACCGCTTGGACAGGCGGTTATCAGCCCCAGCATTTT. This translates into CASSTAWTGGYQPQHF.

The chain is built from TRBV6-6 and TRBJ2-1; D is perhaps TRBD1 (5 bases). Germline assignment: CDR1 MNHNY and CDR2 SVGAGI (reference sequence). V was shortened by 0 bases and J by 4 bases, with 7 bases between the two germline ends. This CDR3 contains 14 residues. The CDR3 region is CASSYSNRYNEQFF. The CDR3 bases are TGTGCCAGCAGTTACTCGAACAGGTACAATGAGCAGTTCTTC.

For the CDR3, the DNA is TGTGCCACCCGGGAGGGGAAACCCTACGAGCAGTACTTC. Its translation is CATREGKPYEQYF. The genes are TRBV2 and TRBJ2-7; TRBD2 matches at 8 bases. J lost 2 bases, V lost 10 bases, and 7 bases had no gene match. In germline, CDR1 is SNHLY, CDR2 FYNNEI. This CDR3 region has 13 residues.

About this clone: Different DNA sequences within this sample yield the same CDR3. This chain's CDR3 is CASSQGETQYF. The CDR3 region has the DNA TGTGCCAGCAGCCAAGGGGAGACCCAGTACTTC. The chain carries TRBV3-1 (or the pseudogene TRBV3-2) and TRBJ2-5; D call uncertain. Trimming took 1 base from V and 5 from J, leaving 2 bases between them. The CDR3 is 11 amino acids. Germline V gene data show CDR1 as LGHDT and CDR2 as YNNKEL (reference sequence).

The rearrangement joins TRBV7-9 to TRBJ2-7; unclear D gene. CDR3 length equals 14 residues. Between the trimmed V and J ends, which lost 5 bases and 3 bases, there was a span of 14 bases. Per the germline V gene, CDR1 is SEHNR and CDR2 is FQNEAQ (reference sequence). The CDR3 loop is CASSHEETVYEQYF. In DNA form, the CDR3 reads TGTGCCAGCAGCCACGAAGAGACGGTCTACGAGCAGTACTTC.

The J gene is TRBJ2-7, the V gene TRBV10-3, with unresolved D. Germline CDR1 is ENHRY and CDR2 is SYGVKD. The CDR3 spans 11 residues. V was shortened by 8 bases and J by 0 bases, with 5 bases between the two germline ends. CDR3 in DNA: TGTGCCATCTCCTCCTCCTACGAGCAGTACTTC. It is translated as CAISSSYEQYF.

The J gene is TRBJ1-1, the V gene TRBV19, with a weak D call TRBD1 (5 bases). Germline CDR1 LNHDA, CDR2 SQIVND (reference sequence). V was cut by 10 bases and J by 5 bases, with 20 bases left in between. CDR3 length: 14 amino acids. CDR3 region: CATPRGGEGTEAFF. CDR3 DNA sequence: TGTGCCACCCCTAGGGGAGGGGAGGGAACTGAAGCTTTCTTT.

V and J are TRBV30 and TRBJ1-1, with no clear D. The germline CDR1 and CDR2 sequences are GTSNPN and SVGIG (reference sequence). The ends were cut back, 4 bases at V and 1 base at J, with 10 bases in the middle. The CDR3 spans 13 residues. The CDR3 DNA sequence: TGTGCCTGGATCCGGACGGGGAACACTGAAGCTTTCTTT. Residues: CAWIRTGNTEAFF.

The rearrangement links TRBV27 to TRBJ2-4, with a possible D match to TRBD2 (6 bases). The CDR3 is 14 residues long. V lost 3 bases and J 1 base, leaving 7 bases between the germline ends. Per the germline V gene, CDR1 is MNHEY and CDR2 is SMNVEV (reference sequence). CDR3 bases: TGTGCCAGCAGTTTTGCGGGGGCCAAAAACATTCAGTACTTC. Translation gives CASSFAGAKNIQYF.

The chain combines TRBV10-2 with TRBJ1-5; 10 positions match TRBD1. J was trimmed by 4 bases and V by 9 bases; bases with no gene match: 3. Germline CDR1 WSHSY, CDR2 SAAADI. CDR3 length equals 13 residues. The CDR3 sequence is CASGTGENQPQHF. CDR3 in DNA: TGCGCCAGTGGGACAGGGGAGAATCAGCCCCAGCATTTT.

On this clone: The same CDR3 arises from other DNA sequences in this sample as well. The CDR3 DNA follows: TGTGCCAGCAGCTTAGCCTACAATGAGCAGTTCTTC. Amino acids: CASSLAYNEQFF. The chain links TRBV7-9 to TRBJ2-1; no definite D call. In germline, CDR1 is SEHNR, CDR2 FQNEAQ (reference sequence). V was clipped by 0 bases and J by 3 bases, with 0 bases between them. CDR3 length: 12 residues.

The gene calls are TRBV19 and TRBJ2-2; D call uncertain. V lost 5 bases, J lost 2 bases, and 6 bases lay in between. The length of the CDR3 is 13 residues. Germline CDR1 LNHDA, CDR2 SQIVND (reference sequence). In nucleotides, the CDR3 is TGTGCCAGTAGTTCTCTTAACACCGGGGAGCTGTTTTTT. As protein: CASSSLNTGELFF.

This chain connects TRBV19 to TRBJ1-2, with D perhaps TRBD1 (6 bases). Per the germline V gene, CDR1 is LNHDA and CDR2 is SQIVND (reference sequence). The CDR3 extends over 18 amino acids. Trimming stripped 6 bases from V and 3 bases from J, with 26 bases between. Written as DNA, the CDR3 is TGTGCCAGTAGACGACGCCGCGGTGCGCGGGGGCCCTACTATGGCTACACCTTC. It encodes CASRRRRGARGPYYGYTF.

The gene calls are TRBV19 and TRBJ1-5; D ambiguous. The length of the CDR3 is 14 residues. V lost 3 bases, J lost 0 bases, and 6 bases lay in between. CDR1 is LNHDA and CDR2 is SQIVND in the germline V gene (reference sequence). In DNA, the CDR3 is TGTGCCAGTAGTATTTTCGGTAGCAATCAGCCCCAGCATTTT. This encodes CASSIFGSNQPQHF.

The table lists this clone with a few counts. The V gene is TRBV27, the J gene TRBJ1-5; D call uncertain. The ends were cut back, 6 bases at V and 0 bases at J, with 9 bases in the middle. The germline CDR1 and CDR2 sequences are MNHEY and SMNVEV (reference sequence). The CDR3 contains 14 residues. The CDR3 DNA follows: TGTGCCAGCAGGGCAGACTATAGCAATCAGCCCCAGCATTTT. Translated, it gives CASRADYSNQPQHF.

CDR3 region: CASSLMWAGQQYF. The CDR3 DNA is TGTGCCAGCAGTCTTATGTGGGCAGGCCAGCAGTACTTC. The chain couples TRBV27 to TRBJ2-7; D gene ambiguous. Per the germline V gene, CDR1 is MNHEY and CDR2 is SMNVEV (reference sequence). The CDR3 has 13 residues. V lost 5 bases to trimming and J lost 8 bases, with 16 bases between them.